Shown below are 30 T cell receptor beta chains from a single sample sequenced in a study of shared clonotypes between healthy human individuals. The assay was immunoSEQ multiplex PCR, and TCRdb's table has in-frame clones only and misses some. The sample has about 450,000 clones; around 79% are singletons. Material: PBMCs. The receptors here all came from a middle-aged woman in good health. Some clones in this sample may be carry-over from other donors' samples.

V usage is TRBV6-4 and J usage is TRBJ2-1; 10 bases map to TRBD2. Unmatched junction bases numbered 7, after V lost 3 bases and J lost 5 bases. The CDR3 length is 16 residues. The germline V gene encodes CDR1 MRHNA and CDR2 SNTAGT. CDR3 loop: CASSETSGSGDNEQFF. The CDR3 region has the DNA TGTGCCAGCAGTGAGACTAGCGGGTCCGGGGACAATGAGCAGTTCTTC.

About this clone itself: This may arise from a read error, as a much more abundant clone is one base away. The V and J genes are TRBV28 and TRBJ2-3, with D hard to call. The CDR3 is made up of 12 amino acids. V was trimmed by 4 bases and J by 1 base, leaving 3 bases between them. The germline V gene encodes CDR1 MDHEN and CDR2 SYDVKM. The CDR3 DNA sequence: TGTGCCAGCAGTTCCCGCACAGATACGCAGTATTTT. This translates into CASSSRTDTQYF.

The V call is TRBV28, the J call TRBJ2-7; D might be TRBD2 (5 bases). The CDR3 extends over 13 amino acids. CDR1 and CDR2 from the germline V gene are MDHEN and SYDVKM. Between the trimmed V and J ends, which lost 1 base and 5 bases, there was a span of 9 bases. Here the CDR3 DNA reads TGTGCCAGCAGTTTATTGGCAGCGGACGAGCAGTACTTC. It translates to CASSLLAADEQYF. Drawing the rest from reference TRBV28 and TRBJ2-7, the complete variable domain is DVKVTQSSRYLVKRTGEKVFLECVQDMDHENMFWYRQDPGLGLRLIYFSYDVKMKEKGDIPEGYSVSREKKERFSLILESASTNQTSMYLCASSLLAADEQYFGPGTRLTVT.

The genes are TRBV30 and TRBJ2-5; the match to TRBD2 covers 8 bases. This CDR3 is built from 17 residues. J lost 2 bases, V lost 2 bases, and 13 bases had no gene match. The germline CDR1 and CDR2 sequences are GTSNPN and SVGIG (reference sequence). CDR3 in DNA: TGTGCCTGGAGTCTCGAACCACTAGCGGCCCAGCAAGAGACCCAGTACTTC. Its protein is CAWSLEPLAAQQETQYF.

The V and J genes are TRBV7-2 and TRBJ2-3, with 14 bases identical to TRBD2. Germline CDR1 reads SGHTA; CDR2 reads FQGNSA. The CDR3 has 19 residues. Trimming cost V 5 bases and J 1 base; bases outside gene matches: 11. The chain's CDR3 is CASSPGLAGAAAGTDTQYF. The CDR3 bases are TGTGCCAGCAGCCCGGGACTAGCGGGAGCCGCCGCGGGCACAGATACGCAGTATTTT.

The chain couples TRBV28 to TRBJ2-3; D might be TRBD2 (5 bases). Germline V gives CDR1 MDHEN, CDR2 SYDVKM. V lost 5 bases and J lost 2, with 11 bases in between. CDR3 length: 14 amino acids. CDR3 nucleotides: TGTGCCAGCAGTGCGGGCCAATTCACAGATACGCAGTATTTT. It specifies CASSAGQFTDTQYF.

The chain combines TRBV19 with TRBJ2-3, with D unclear. Per the germline V gene, CDR1 is LNHDA and CDR2 is SQIVND (reference sequence). The CDR3 length is 16 residues. Trimming removed 3 bases at V and 0 bases at J, with 13 bases between. Here the CDR3 DNA reads TGTGCCAGTAGTATCCCGTCATTATCTAGCACAGATACGCAGTATTTT. This gives the protein CASSIPSLSSTDTQYF.

The J gene is TRBJ1-1, the V gene TRBV19; possible D gene TRBD1, 5 bases. The germline V and J ends were trimmed by 7 bases and 1 base, with 13 bases remaining between them. Germline CDR1 LNHDA, CDR2 SQIVND (reference sequence). CDR3 size: 14 residues. The CDR3 DNA reads as TGTGCCAGTAAATTAGGGGTAAGGAACACTGAAGCTTTCTTT. Translation: CASKLGVRNTEAFF.

CDR3 loop: CASSVSGTAYEQYF. In DNA, the CDR3 is TGTGCCAGCAGCGTTAGCGGGACTGCCTACGAGCAGTACTTC. The chain employs TRBV9 and TRBJ2-5; 8 bases line up with TRBD2. The last part of the DNA fits TRBJ2-7 better; the J call may be wrong. Per germline, CDR1 SGDLS and CDR2 YYNGEE. The CDR3 runs 14 residues.

This clone came up many times. The same CDR3 arises from other DNA sequences in this sample as well. The chain joins TRBV28 to TRBJ1-5; 9 positions agree with TRBD1. Germline CDR1 is MDHEN and CDR2 is SYDVKM. The CDR3 length is 13 residues. After removal of 6 bases from V and 5 bases from J, the junction contained 2 bases not matched to a gene. This CDR3 is CASRRTGDQPQHF. As DNA, the CDR3 is TGTGCCAGCAGACGGACAGGGGATCAGCCCCAGCATTTT.

J is TRBJ2-1 and V is TRBV10-2, with D possibly matching TRBD2 (6 bases). Germline CDR1 WSHSY, CDR2 SAAADI. This CDR3 comprises 13 residues. V was cut by 6 bases and J by 4 bases, with 10 bases left in between. The CDR3 protein is CASSAGRYNEQFF. CDR3 sequence (DNA): TGCGCCAGCAGCGCGGGACGGTACAATGAGCAGTTCTTC.

As concerns this clone: One junction end does not reproduce the germline sequence, and a read error may be involved. The chain combines TRBV7-7 with TRBJ2-5; no clear D gene. This CDR3 comprises 14 residues. The germline V gene has CDR1 SSHAT and CDR2 FNYEAQ (reference sequence). For the CDR3, the DNA is TGTGCTAGCAGCTTATTGAGGTCCCAAGAGACCCAGTACTTC. Encoded protein: CASSLLRSQETQYF.

CDR3 DNA: TGTGCCAGCAGCCAACGCAGTAGCGGCGAGCAGTACTTC. This gives the protein CASSQRSSGEQYF. The chain couples TRBV7-3 to TRBJ2-7, with D perhaps TRBD2 (6 bases). CDR3 length: 13 amino acids. The ends were cut back, 5 bases at V and 6 bases at J, with 14 bases in the middle. Germline values: CDR1 SGHTA, CDR2 FQGTGA.

This clone has only a few counts. This sequence joins TRBV6-5 and TRBJ2-1, with a weak D call TRBD2 (6 bases). This CDR3 spans 15 amino acids. The ends were cut back, 4 bases at V and 4 bases at J, with 14 bases in the middle. Germline V lookup: CDR1 MNHEY, CDR2 SVGAGI. CDR3 amino acids: CASSSGVRPYNEQFF. CDR3 nucleotide sequence: TGTGCCAGCAGTTCGGGAGTCAGGCCGTACAATGAGCAGTTCTTC.

The chain has TRBV7-2 and TRBJ2-3, with 10 positions matching TRBD2. The CDR3 loop spans 15 amino acids. Germline assignment: CDR1 SGHTA and CDR2 FQGNSA. V was pared by 6 bases and J by 2 bases, with 5 bases of the junction left unmatched. CDR3 nucleotides: TGTGCCAGCAGAAGCGGACTAGCGGACACAGATACGCAGTATTTT. Amino acids: CASRSGLADTDTQYF.

The chain links TRBV30 to TRBJ1-4, with 7 bases identical to TRBD1. V trimming: 8 bases; J trimming: 8 bases; junction bases outside the gene matches: 11. In germline, CDR1 is GTSNPN, CDR2 SVGIG (reference sequence). The CDR3 loop spans 13 amino acids. The CDR3 sequence: CALLTGFGEKLFF. The CDR3 DNA sequence: TGTGCCCTGCTGACAGGGTTCGGGGAAAAACTGTTTTTT.

The chain has TRBV15 and TRBJ2-5; 8 bases are a match to TRBD2. V was pared by 0 bases and J by 4 bases, with 7 bases of the junction left unmatched. This CDR3 comprises 16 residues. Germline assignment: CDR1 LNHNV and CDR2 YYDKDF (reference sequence). The CDR3 DNA is TGTGCCACCAGCAGAGATCGTCGGGAGGGGGTAGAGACCCAGTACTTC. Residues: CATSRDRREGVETQYF.

The J gene is TRBJ2-4, the V gene TRBV11-2; unclear D gene. Germline V gene data show CDR1 as SGHAT and CDR2 as FQNNGV. Trimming pared 1 base from V and 7 bases from J, leaving 11 bases between. CDR3 size: 14 residues. The CDR3 loop reads CASSLGSLGNIQYF. The CDR3 nucleotides read TGTGCCAGCAGCTTAGGGTCACTTGGGAACATTCAGTACTTC.

This sequence joins TRBV5-1 and TRBJ2-7; 8 positions match TRBD2. The CDR3 is 16 residues long. With 4 bases clipped from V and 4 bases from J, the junction kept 13 bases outside the gene matches. Germline loops: CDR1 SGHRS, CDR2 YFSETQ. As DNA, the CDR3 is TGCGCCAGCAGCCCCCATGTCGGGGGGGGGCGGTACGAGCAGTACTTC. Translated, it gives CASSPHVGGGRYEQYF. The full variable domain, in which reference TRBV5-1 and TRBJ2-7 provide the parts outside the CDR3, is KAGVTQTPRYLIKTRGQQVTLSCSPISGHRSVSWYQQTPGQGLQFLFEYFSETQRNKGNFPGRFSGRQFSNSRSEMNVSTLELGDSALYLCASSPHVGGGRYEQYFGPGTRLTVT.

The chain employs TRBV28 and TRBJ2-7; 14 bases line up with TRBD2. The CDR3 sequence is 17 residues long. The germline CDR1 and CDR2 sequences are MDHEN and SYDVKM. After removal of 1 base from V and 8 bases from J, the junction contained 10 bases not matched to a gene. The CDR3 region is CASSLSLGTSGRWQQYF. The CDR3 DNA reads as TGTGCCAGCAGTTTATCCCTGGGGACTAGCGGGAGATGGCAGCAGTACTTC.

This clone was detected ten times or more. The V gene is TRBV6-5, the J gene TRBJ1-2, with D unresolved. Trimming cost V 6 bases and J 7 bases, with 18 bases left between them. The germline V gene has CDR1 MNHEY and CDR2 SVGAGI. CDR3 length: 14 residues. The CDR3 region is CASSLGPAVSGYTF. CDR3 coding DNA: TGTGCCAGCAGCCTCGGGCCCGCCGTGAGTGGCTACACCTTC.

The chain's CDR3 is CATRFGDSYEQYF. For the CDR3, the DNA is TGTGCCACCAGATTTGGCGACTCCTACGAGCAGTACTTC. The chain has TRBV7-8 and TRBJ2-7; D is uncertain. The V gene's germline CDR1 is SGHVS and CDR2 FQNEAQ. The CDR3 consists of 13 residues. V lost 10 bases to trimming and J lost 0 bases, with 13 bases between them.

The chain carries TRBV7-8 and TRBJ2-1; D may match TRBD1 or TRBD2 (5 bases each). The CDR3 is made up of 15 amino acids. The V end was cut by 7 bases, the J end by 3 bases, with 16 bases between. Germline V gene lookup returns CDR1 SGHVS and CDR2 FQNEAQ. The CDR3: CASNPRGGVYNEQFF. The CDR3 DNA sequence: TGTGCCAGCAATCCACGGGGCGGCGTCTACAATGAGCAGTTCTTC. The variable domain in full, completed from reference TRBV7-8 and TRBJ2-1, reads GAGVSQSPRYKVAKRGQDVALRCDPISGHVSLFWYQQALGQGPEFLTYFQNEAQLDKSGLPSDRFFAERPEGSVSTLKIQRTQQEDSAVYLCASNPRGGVYNEQFFGPGTRLTVL.

The V call is TRBV2, the J call TRBJ1-1, with 10 bases fitting TRBD1. The CDR3 has 16 amino acids. The germline V gene has CDR1 SNHLY and CDR2 FYNNEI. V lost 6 bases, J lost 4 bases, and 11 bases stayed unmatched. The chain's CDR3 is CASSAPAGTGVTEAFF. Written as DNA, the CDR3 is TGTGCCAGCAGCGCGCCGGCAGGGACAGGGGTCACTGAAGCTTTCTTT.

The chain recombines TRBV7-3 with TRBJ1-1, with 9 bases fitting TRBD1. CDR3 size: 16 residues. V gave up 5 bases and J gave up 4 bases; unmatched junction bases: 11. CDR1 and CDR2 (germline): SGHTA, FQGTGA. The CDR3 coding sequence is TGTGCCAGCAGCGTAGGAGGGACAGGGAGTGGCACTGAAGCTTTCTTT. It specifies CASSVGGTGSGTEAFF. Based on the CDR3 plus reference TRBV7-3 and TRBJ1-1, the full variable domain is GAGVSQTPSNKVTEKGKYVELRCDPISGHTALYWYRQSLGQGPEFLIYFQGTGAADDSGLPNDRFFAVRPEGSVSTLKIQRTERGDSAVYLCASSVGGTGSGTEAFFGQGTRLTVV.

The J gene is TRBJ2-7, the V gene TRBV19; 11 bases match TRBD2. The length of the CDR3 is 14 residues. In germline, CDR1 is LNHDA, CDR2 SQIVND (reference sequence). V trimming: 7 bases; J trimming: 4 bases; junction bases outside the gene matches: 6. CDR3 sequence reads: CASTSGTSGYEQYF. CDR3 sequence (DNA): TGTGCCAGTACCTCCGGGACTAGCGGTTACGAGCAGTACTTC.

The chain is built from TRBV5-1 and TRBJ1-2; TRBD1 agrees at 8 bases. The junction had 7 bases not matched to a gene; V was cut back by 4 bases and J by 2 bases. The CDR3 extends over 15 amino acids. Looked up from germline, CDR1 is SGHRS and CDR2 is YFSETQ. The CDR3, as DNA: TGCGCCAGCAGCACCTCTACAGGGGGGAACTATGGCTACACCTTC. This gives the protein CASSTSTGGNYGYTF. Looking up the rest from reference TRBV5-1 and TRBJ1-2 gives the full variable domain: KAGVTQTPRYLIKTRGQQVTLSCSPISGHRSVSWYQQTPGQGLQFLFEYFSETQRNKGNFPGRFSGRQFSNSRSEMNVSTLELGDSALYLCASSTSTGGNYGYTFGSGTRLTVV.

As to this clone: With a far larger clone one base away, a read error is the likely cause. Other DNA sequences of this sample code for an identical CDR3. This rearrangement joins TRBV30 to TRBJ1-2; unclear D gene. Germline V gene data show CDR1 as GTSNPN and CDR2 as SVGIG (reference sequence). The CDR3 extends over 14 amino acids. V was cut by 0 bases and J by 8 bases, with 16 bases left in between. The CDR3 DNA reads as TGTGCCTGGAGTGTCGGGCCTTCCTTCTACGGCTACACCTTC. Translation gives CAWSVGPSFYGYTF.

This clone appeared many times. The CDR3 nucleotides are TGTGCCAGAAGCCCCGGGACTAACAACAATGAGCAGTTCTTC. Amino acids: CARSPGTNNNEQFF. The chain couples TRBV5-3 to TRBJ2-1, with 7 bases fitting TRBD2. TRBV5-3 is reported as an ORF; its role is uncertain. With 4 bases clipped from V and 5 bases from J, the junction kept 6 bases outside the gene matches. The CDR3 runs to 14 residues.

The chain joins TRBV6-1 to TRBJ1-5; D is possibly TRBD1 (6 bases). The CDR3 contains 15 residues. From germline, CDR1 is MNHNS and CDR2 SASEGT. Trimming left V 0 bases short and J 6 bases short, with 12 bases between. The CDR3 loop is CASSEAGGLSQPQHF. As DNA, the CDR3 is TGTGCCAGCAGTGAAGCGGGGGGGCTGAGTCAGCCCCAGCATTTT.